Below, one T cell receptor (beta chain) is given with its context. Its antigen is unidentified. These data come from a study of CD8+ T cells in alopecia areata. Study-wide findings and caveats: The study found tofacitinib significantly decreased scalp clonality and expanded CD8+ clones among the top 100.

The V gene's germline CDR1 is SGDLS and CDR2 YYNGEE. The CDR3 has 16 residues. Trimming removed 4 bases at V and 6 bases at J, with 21 bases between. The treatment: oral pan-JAK inhibitor, 5-10 mg twice daily. In each case, RNA was isolated and then reverse transcribed into cDNA as the sequencing template. The repertoire was sequenced with immunoSEQ multiplex PCR; TCRdb's copy has only in-frame clones and lacks some. The sample shows 95,000 to 100,000 clones, just under 60% of them seen only once. The chain uses TRBV9 and TRBJ2-3, with D perhaps TRBD1 or TRBD2 (7 bases each). The receptor was isolated from a human donor with alopecia areata. This sample comprised CD8+ T cells sorted from blood, obtained at approximately week 56, from a patient treated with tofacitinib. The CDR3 protein is CASSPNQGEGFDTQYF. DNA for the CDR3: TGTGCCAGCAGCCCAAACCAGGGGGAGGGTTTCGATACGCAGTATTTT.